This T cell receptor beta chain emerged from a study of CD8 T cells in ankylosing spondylitis. The authors made TCR beta libraries by quantitative 5'-RACE with molecular barcodes. Each CDR3 protein is one row after TCRdb ran MiXCR on the 5' RACE reads. The table has hundreds of thousands of distinct CDR3 sequences, over 9.5% seen once. Points from the study as a whole: Both synovial fluid and blood in reactive arthritis had previously been reported to carry some motif variants. Roughly eight highly homologous variants made up a TCR beta motif that seemed to typify ankylosing spondylitis blood. Significantly higher representation of disease-linked clones was reported for matched ankylosing spondylitis synovial fluid.

Comment on this clonotype: Its antigen is currently unknown.

The CDR3 is 15 residues long. Germline CDR1 SGHNT, CDR2 YYREEE (reference sequence). V trimming: 4 bases; J trimming: 1 base; junction bases outside the gene matches: 7. The chain links TRBV5-4 to TRBJ2-7, with 8 bases matching TRBD1. Sequencing was performed on blood, either unsorted or a sorted T cell fraction (not recorded which). The source of this sequence is a male donor with ankylosing spondylitis. The chain's CDR3 is CASSGGQGRSYEQYF. CDR3 coding DNA: TGTGCCAGCAGCGGAGGACAGGGTAGGTCCTACGAGCAGTACTTC.